A selection of T cell receptor beta chains follows, all from one sample in a study of human T cells and chemical hapten exposure. TCRdb reprocessed the RACE reads with MiXCR, giving one entry per CDR3 protein. The data show about 190,000 distinct CDR3 sequences, around a quarter seen once. Material: whole blood, obtained in connection with sensitization to the hapten diphenylcyclopropenone (DPC). These receptors were collected from a woman between 40 and 50 years old with alopecia areata. Some clones in this sample may be carry-over from other donors' samples. The CDR3 runs from the conserved cysteine through the conserved F or W. A D gene is named only where the DNA matches it firmly. Size is stated for part of the rows, as once, few or many counts, or as a class when the clone is expanded.

size: few; J: TRBJ1-5; D: TRBD1; V: TRBV3-1; DNA: TGTGCCAGCAGTCCCTGGACAGGGGCTAATAGCAATCAGCCCCAGCATTTT; CDR3: CASSPWTGANSNQPQHF
size: few; J: TRBJ2-1; D: TRBD2; V: TRBV20-1; DNA: TGCAGTGCTAGCGGCGGGCTAGCGGGCCTCACGGGCCTAGGGGCTGATGAGCAGTTCTTC; CDR3: CSASGGLAGLTGLGADEQFF
size: NA; J: TRBJ2-7; D: NA; V: TRBV5-1; DNA: TGCGCCAGCAGCTTGGTGACGCCCGCCTACGAGCAGTACTTC; CDR3: CASSLVTPAYEQYF
size: few; J: TRBJ2-5; D: NA; V: TRBV12-3/TRBV12-4; DNA: TGTGCCAGCAGTTTGATGGCGGCGCGAGAGACCCAGTACTTC; CDR3: CASSLMAARETQYF
size: NA; J: TRBJ2-3; D: NA; V: TRBV7-2; DNA: TGTGCCAGCAGCTTTCAGGGTTCCTTCACAGATACGCAGTATTTT; CDR3: CASSFQGSFTDTQYF
size: few; J: TRBJ2-3; D: NA; V: TRBV9; DNA: TGTGCCAGCAGCCCGAAGGTAGCGACAGATACGCAGTATTTT; CDR3: CASSPKVATDTQYF
size: few; J: TRBJ2-5; D: NA; V: TRBV6-2/TRBV6-3; DNA: TGTGCCAGCAGTTACGCTAGCCAATATTCTGTGACCCAGTACTTC; CDR3: CASSYASQYSVTQYF
size: few; J: TRBJ2-3; D: NA; V: TRBV4-3; DNA: TGTGCCAGCAGCCAAGAGGCTGCCTACACAGATACGCAGTATTTT; CDR3: CASSQEAAYTDTQYF
size: NA; J: TRBJ2-5; D: NA; V: TRBV24-1; DNA: TGTGCCACCAGTGATCCCGACAGGCACCAGTACTTC; CDR3: CATSDPDRHQYF
size: few; J: TRBJ1-6; D: NA; V: TRBV6-5; DNA: TGTGCCAGCTCCGATCGGGGTTATAATTCACCCCTCCACTTT; CDR3: CASSDRGYNSPLHF
size: NA; J: TRBJ2-3; D: TRBD1; V: TRBV7-9; DNA: TGTGCCAGCAGCCCTCGGACAGGGCCAGATACGCAGTATTTT; CDR3: CASSPRTGPDTQYF
size: NA; J: TRBJ1-3; D: NA; V: TRBV12-3/TRBV12-4; DNA: TGTGCCAGCAGACAGTCTGGAAACACCATATATTTT; CDR3: CASRQSGNTIYF
size: NA; J: TRBJ2-7; D: NA; V: TRBV28; DNA: TGTGCCAGCAGTCCTAGGGGGATTGTGGGGTACGAGCAGTACTTC; CDR3: CASSPRGIVGYEQYF
size: few; J: TRBJ2-3; D: NA; V: TRBV10-3; DNA: TGTGCCATCAGTGATAGCAGACTAGATACGCAGTATTTT; CDR3: CAISDSRLDTQYF
size: NA; J: TRBJ2-2; D: NA; V: TRBV4-1; DNA: TGCGCCAGCAGCCAAATTGAGGGAGCCGGGGAGCTGTTTTTT; CDR3: CASSQIEGAGELFF
size: few; J: TRBJ2-3; D: NA; V: TRBV10-3; DNA: TGTGCCATCACCTCGAGTTATGGATCCGATACGCAGTATTTT; CDR3: CAITSSYGSDTQYF
size: NA; J: TRBJ1-1; D: TRBD1; V: TRBV18; DNA: TGTGCCAGCTCGGGACAGGGGTCGAACACTGAAGCTTTCTTT; CDR3: CASSGQGSNTEAFF
size: NA; J: TRBJ2-3; D: TRBD2; V: TRBV29-1; DNA: TGCAGCCTCCGCGGGGGGACAGATACGCAGTATTTT; CDR3: CSLRGGTDTQYF
size: NA; J: TRBJ2-2; D: TRBD2; V: TRBV19; DNA: TGTGCCAGTAGTATTCTCGTGGGAGGGCCGCACACCGGGGAGCTGTTTTTT; CDR3: CASSILVGGPHTGELFF
size: NA; J: TRBJ2-1; D: TRBD2; V: TRBV7-9; DNA: TGTGCCAGCATCGACAGGGGACTAGCGCATGAGCAGTTCTTC; CDR3: CASIDRGLAHEQFF
size: few; J: TRBJ2-7; D: TRBD2; V: TRBV9; DNA: TGTGCCAGCAGCCCGTCCACGGCGGGAGTGAGTTACGAGCAGTACTTC; CDR3: CASSPSTAGVSYEQYF
size: NA; J: TRBJ2-3; D: TRBD2; V: TRBV12-3/TRBV12-4; DNA: TGTGCCAGCAGTTTAGCGGGACTAGCGGCTACAGATACGCAGTATTTT; CDR3: CASSLAGLAATDTQYF
size: few; J: TRBJ1-1; D: TRBD1; V: TRBV4-1; DNA: TGCGCCAGCAGCCTAGGACAGGGGGAAGCTGAAGCTTTCTTT; CDR3: CASSLGQGEAEAFF
size: few; J: TRBJ2-7; D: TRBD1; V: TRBV6-2/TRBV6-3; DNA: TGTGCCAGCAGAAGGGAACAGGGGTCATCCTACGAGCAGTACTTC; CDR3: CASRREQGSSYEQYF
size: few; J: TRBJ1-5; D: TRBD1; V: TRBV27; DNA: TGTGCCAGCAGTTTGCTTGGACAGGGCGGACAGCCCCAGCATTTT; CDR3: CASSLLGQGGQPQHF
size: many; J: TRBJ1-5; D: TRBD1; V: TRBV5-1; DNA: TGCGCCAGCAGCCCGGGACAGCGTGATCAGCCCCAGCATTTT; CDR3: CASSPGQRDQPQHF
size: NA; J: TRBJ1-4; D: TRBD1; V: TRBV29-1; DNA: TGCAGCGTGGGTCAGGGGGCAAGGGAAAAACTGTTTTTT; CDR3: CSVGQGAREKLFF
size: NA; J: TRBJ1-1; D: NA; V: TRBV20-1; DNA: TGCAGTGCTACTCTAGGTACAGTGAACACTGAAGCTTTCTTT; CDR3: CSATLGTVNTEAFF
size: NA; J: TRBJ2-3; D: NA; V: TRBV7-2; DNA: TGTGCCAGCAGCTTATCGCGAAGCAGGGTCACAGATACGCAGTATTTT; CDR3: CASSLSRSRVTDTQYF
size: NA; J: TRBJ2-1; D: NA; V: TRBV29-1; DNA: TGCAGCGTTGAAACCCCGAGGCGGGGAAGTGAGCAGTTCTTC; CDR3: CSVETPRRGSEQFF
size: few; J: TRBJ1-4; D: TRBD1; V: TRBV20-1; DNA: TGCAGTGCTAGAGGACAGGGGGCGTGGGCAACTAATGAAAAACTGTTTTTT; CDR3: CSARGQGAWATNEKLFF
size: NA; J: TRBJ2-3; D: NA; V: TRBV28; DNA: TGTGCCAGCAGCTCACAGGGCTCGGATACGCAGTATTTT; CDR3: CASSSQGSDTQYF
size: NA; J: TRBJ2-1; D: TRBD1; V: TRBV4-2; DNA: TGTGCCAGCAGCCAAGCTGGACAGGGGTATGAGCAGTTCTTC; CDR3: CASSQAGQGYEQFF
size: few; J: TRBJ2-7; D: TRBD1; V: TRBV5-5; DNA: TGTGCCAGCAGCTTGTCAGGGGGACCCTACGAGCAGTACTTC; CDR3: CASSLSGGPYEQYF
size: NA; J: TRBJ1-5; D: NA; V: TRBV12-3/TRBV12-4; DNA: TGTGCCAGCAGTTTGGGCGTAGGAGGGGCCCAGCATTTT; CDR3: CASSLGVGGAQHF
size: NA; J: TRBJ2-7; D: NA; V: TRBV10-3; DNA: TGTGCCATCAGTGAGTGGACCTCAGGCCGGGACAGCGAGGACTGGCCCGCGGGGGAGCAGTACTTC; CDR3: CAISEWTSGRDSEDWPAGEQYF
size: NA; J: TRBJ2-5; D: TRBD2; V: TRBV6-2/TRBV6-3; DNA: TGTGCCAGCAGTTCCGTAGGACTAGGCCGATTCGGAGAGACCCAGTACTTC; CDR3: CASSSVGLGRFGETQYF
size: NA; J: TRBJ2-1; D: NA; V: TRBV29-1; DNA: TGCAGCGCTGGGGGCTCGTCTAGCGAGTACAATGAGCAGTTCTTC; CDR3: CSAGGSSSEYNEQFF
size: many; J: TRBJ2-1; D: NA; V: TRBV21-1; DNA: TGTGCCAGCAGCAACCCGGCGACTAGCGGGCCCTACAATGAGCAGTTCTTC; CDR3: CASSNPATSGPYNEQFF
size: NA; J: TRBJ2-5; D: NA; V: TRBV6-5; DNA: TGTGCCAGCAGGAGACTAAACCAAGAGACCCAGTACTTC; CDR3: CASRRLNQETQYF
size: few; J: TRBJ1-1; D: TRBD1; V: TRBV29-1; DNA: TGCAGCGTTGGCTCAGGGGGGAACACTGAAGCTTTCTTT; CDR3: CSVGSGGNTEAFF
size: NA; J: TRBJ2-1; D: TRBD2; V: TRBV9; DNA: TGTGCCAGCAGCGTAGGGACTAGCTTCCCCTACAATGAGCAGTTCTTC; CDR3: CASSVGTSFPYNEQFF
size: few; J: TRBJ2-5; D: NA; V: TRBV29-1; DNA: TGCAGCGTTGCACGGGAGCAAGAGACCCAGTACTTC; CDR3: CSVAREQETQYF
size: once; J: TRBJ2-2; D: NA; V: TRBV6-1; DNA: TGTGCCAGCCCCGTCGCCGGGGAGCTGTTTTTT; CDR3: CASPVAGELFF
size: NA; J: TRBJ1-5; D: NA; V: TRBV20-1; DNA: TGCAGTGCTAGAGAGGCCGGGCATAGCAATCAGCCCCAGCATTTT; CDR3: CSAREAGHSNQPQHF
size: NA; J: TRBJ2-5; D: TRBD2; V: TRBV5-6; DNA: TGTGCCAGCAGCTTGGCGGGGGGGGAATCACAAGAGACCCAGTACTTC; CDR3: CASSLAGGESQETQYF
size: NA; J: TRBJ2-7; D: NA; V: TRBV11-2; DNA: TGTGCCAGCAGCACCAGGGGTGCCCTCCTCTACGAGCAGTACTTC; CDR3: CASSTRGALLYEQYF
size: many; J: TRBJ2-5; D: NA; V: TRBV29-1; DNA: TGCAGCGTTGATAGGGGTCTTGAGACCCAGTACTTC; CDR3: CSVDRGLETQYF
size: few; J: TRBJ2-5; D: NA; V: TRBV7-2; DNA: TGTGCCAGCAGCTCAGGGACGGGGCGCCCGGAGACCCAGTACTTC; CDR3: CASSSGTGRPETQYF
size: NA; J: TRBJ2-5; D: NA; V: TRBV2; DNA: TGTGCCAGCAGTGAAAGTCCGGAGGGGCCCCAAGAGACCCAGTACTTC; CDR3: CASSESPEGPQETQYF
size: NA; J: TRBJ2-3; D: TRBD2; V: TRBV20-1; DNA: TGCAGTGCTAGCGGGAGGGTACCAGATACGCAGTATTTT; CDR3: CSASGRVPDTQYF
size: few; J: TRBJ2-7; D: NA; V: TRBV11-2; DNA: TGTGCCAGCAGCCTCGGACAGATGGGCTCCTACGAGCAGTACTTC; CDR3: CASSLGQMGSYEQYF
size: many; J: TRBJ1-5; D: NA; V: TRBV12-3/TRBV12-4; DNA: TGTGCCAGCAGAGTTGGTGTAAATCAGCCCCAGCATTTT; CDR3: CASRVGVNQPQHF
size: few; J: TRBJ2-7; D: NA; V: TRBV28; DNA: TGTGCCAGCAGTCCCCTAGAATACGAGCAGTACTTC; CDR3: CASSPLEYEQYF
size: NA; J: TRBJ1-5; D: TRBD1; V: TRBV6-2/TRBV6-3; DNA: TGTGCCAGCAGTTACTCTGGACAGGTCAATCAGCCCCAGCATTTT; CDR3: CASSYSGQVNQPQHF
size: NA; J: TRBJ2-7; D: TRBD1; V: TRBV20-1; DNA: TGCAGTGCTGAGGACAGGGAGACCTACGAGCAGTACTTC; CDR3: CSAEDRETYEQYF
size: few; J: TRBJ2-6; D: NA; V: TRBV10-3; DNA: TGTGCCATCAGCCCCAGCTCTGGGGCCAACGTCCTGACTTTC; CDR3: CAISPSSGANVLTF
size: NA; J: TRBJ2-3; D: TRBD1; V: TRBV5-1; DNA: TGCGCCAGCAGCTTGGCAGGGACAGGGGGCACAGATACGCAGTATTTT; CDR3: CASSLAGTGGTDTQYF
size: many; J: TRBJ1-2; D: TRBD1; V: TRBV29-1; DNA: TGCAGCGCCAGGACAGGGTTAGGTGGCTACACCTTC; CDR3: CSARTGLGGYTF
size: few; J: TRBJ1-2; D: NA; V: TRBV6-5; DNA: TGTGCCAGCAGTTACACAGGCCCTTCTAACTATGGCTACACCTTC; CDR3: CASSYTGPSNYGYTF